This T cell receptor beta chain was captured in a study of beta chain features in type 1 diabetes. Study information: Age and gender were similar between patients and healthy donors, as were cell yields.

Study outcomes and limitations: TCRB CDR3s from Type 1 diabetes patients were moderately but significantly shorter in all four CD4+ subsets. Diminished insertions and augmented deletions at VDJ junctions characterized type 1 diabetes patients.

This clone showed up just a few times. Its antigen remains unknown. Expressed TCRB transcripts were sequenced because the isolated RNA had all been reverse transcribed beforehand. Naive, central memory and regulatory T cell samples produced a mean of about 4 million reads. Using immunoSEQ multiplex PCR, the repertoire was profiled, and TCRdb retains in-frame clones only, with some absent. Of around 650,000 clones listed, 9.5% to 15% are singletons. V lost 0 bases, J lost 6 bases, and 10 bases lay in between. Germline loops: CDR1 SGHNT, CDR2 YYREEE (reference sequence). The CDR3 has 14 amino acids. This rearrangement joins TRBV5-4 to TRBJ2-1, with D possibly being TRBD1 or TRBD2 (5 bases each). Sequenced: naive CD4+ T cells from blood. The TCR was taken from a man younger than 40 with type 1 diabetes. In DNA, the CDR3 is TGTGCCAGCAGCTTGGCTCACGGGGCCAATGAGCAGTTCTTC. Protein sequence: CASSLAHGANEQFF.